Described below is a single TCR beta chain sequence and its context. This entry belongs to a study of blood T cells in healthy people across ages. Trimming pared 2 bases from V and 7 bases from J, leaving 9 bases between. This CDR3 region has 14 residues. Using a J-beta primer mix together with a sample-barcoded 5' primer, a second PCR was run for roughly 6 to 12 cycles. TCRdb re-derived calls from the 5' RACE reads in MiXCR, one entry per CDR3 protein. Of roughly 800,000 distinct CDR3 sequences in the sample, 58% were seen once. The TCR was taken from a man aged 30 to 39 in good health. The specimen was blood. The J gene is TRBJ1-6, the V gene TRBV12-3 or TRBV12-4; D is unclear. The CDR3, as DNA: TGTGCCAGCAGTTTACATCCGAAGAATTCACCCCTCCACTTT. Residues: CASSLHPKNSPLHF.